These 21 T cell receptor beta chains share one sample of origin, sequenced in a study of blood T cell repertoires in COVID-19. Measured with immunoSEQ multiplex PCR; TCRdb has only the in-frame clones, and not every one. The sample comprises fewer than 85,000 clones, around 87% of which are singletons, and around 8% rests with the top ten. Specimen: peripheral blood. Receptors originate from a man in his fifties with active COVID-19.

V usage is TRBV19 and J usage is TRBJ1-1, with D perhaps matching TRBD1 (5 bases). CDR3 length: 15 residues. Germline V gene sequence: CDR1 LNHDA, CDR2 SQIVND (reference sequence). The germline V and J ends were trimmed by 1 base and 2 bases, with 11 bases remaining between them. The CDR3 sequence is CASSIAQGVNTEAFF. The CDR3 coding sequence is TGTGCCAGTAGTATAGCTCAGGGTGTAAACACTGAAGCTTTCTTT.

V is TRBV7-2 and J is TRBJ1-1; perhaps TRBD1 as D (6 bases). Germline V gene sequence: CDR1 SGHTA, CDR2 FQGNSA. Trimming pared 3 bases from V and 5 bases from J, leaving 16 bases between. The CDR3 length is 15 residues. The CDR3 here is CASSFNRVESTEAFF. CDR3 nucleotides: TGTGCCAGCAGCTTCAACAGGGTGGAATCGACTGAAGCTTTCTTT.

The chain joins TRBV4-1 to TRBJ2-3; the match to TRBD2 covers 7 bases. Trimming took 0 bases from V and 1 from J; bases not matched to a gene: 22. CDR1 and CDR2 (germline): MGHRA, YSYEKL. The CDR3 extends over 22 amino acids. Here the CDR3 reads CASSQEVFGGSLSESGTDTQYF. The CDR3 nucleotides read TGCGCCAGCAGCCAAGAGGTTTTCGGCGGGAGCCTTTCCGAGTCGGGCACAGATACGCAGTATTTT.

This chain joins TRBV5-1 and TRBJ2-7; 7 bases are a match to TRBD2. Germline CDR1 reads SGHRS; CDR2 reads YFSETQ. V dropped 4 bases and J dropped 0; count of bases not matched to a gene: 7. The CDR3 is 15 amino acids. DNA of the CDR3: TGCGCCAGCAGCGGGGGGGTCTCGAACTCCTACGAGCAGTACTTC. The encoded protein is CASSGGVSNSYEQYF.

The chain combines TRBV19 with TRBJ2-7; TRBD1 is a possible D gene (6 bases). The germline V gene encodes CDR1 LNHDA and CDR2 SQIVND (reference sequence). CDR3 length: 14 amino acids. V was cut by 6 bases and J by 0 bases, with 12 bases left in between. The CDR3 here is CASSNQGTSYEQYF. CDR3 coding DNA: TGTGCCAGTAGCAACCAGGGGACCTCCTACGAGCAGTACTTC.

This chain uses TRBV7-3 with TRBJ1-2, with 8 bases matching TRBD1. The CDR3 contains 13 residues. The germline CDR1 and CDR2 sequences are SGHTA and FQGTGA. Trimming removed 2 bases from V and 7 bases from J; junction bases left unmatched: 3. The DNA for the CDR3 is TGTGCCAGCAGCTTAGGACAGGGATTTGGCTACACCTTC. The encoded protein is CASSLGQGFGYTF.

CDR3 DNA sequence: TGTGCCAGCAGTGAAAGAGTCCTTTTCTCCTACGAGCAGTACTTC. It is translated as CASSERVLFSYEQYF. V is TRBV2 and J is TRBJ2-7, with no clear D. This CDR3 region has 15 residues. Germline CDR1 reads SNHLY; CDR2 reads FYNNEI. Trimming shortened V by 2 bases and J by 0 bases, and 11 bases separated the two germline ends.

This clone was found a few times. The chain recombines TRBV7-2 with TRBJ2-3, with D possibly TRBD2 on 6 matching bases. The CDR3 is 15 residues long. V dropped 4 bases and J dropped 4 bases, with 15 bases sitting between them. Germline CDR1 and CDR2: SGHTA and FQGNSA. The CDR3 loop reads CASSSSGWGADTQYF. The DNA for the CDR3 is TGTGCCAGCAGCTCAAGCGGGTGGGGGGCAGATACGCAGTATTTT.

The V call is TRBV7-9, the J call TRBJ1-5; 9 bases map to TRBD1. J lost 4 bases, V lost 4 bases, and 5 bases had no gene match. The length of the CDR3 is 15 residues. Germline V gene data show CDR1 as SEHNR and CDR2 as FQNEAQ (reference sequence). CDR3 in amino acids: CASSSQGASNQPQHF. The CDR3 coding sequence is TGTGCCAGCAGCTCACAGGGGGCATCAAATCAGCCCCAGCATTTT.

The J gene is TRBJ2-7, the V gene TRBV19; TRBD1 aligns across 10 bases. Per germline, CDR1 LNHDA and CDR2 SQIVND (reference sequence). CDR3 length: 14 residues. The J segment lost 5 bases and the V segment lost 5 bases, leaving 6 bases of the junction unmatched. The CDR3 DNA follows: TGTGCCAGTAGTCTAAGGACAGGGGGGCACGAGCAGTACTTC. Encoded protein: CASSLRTGGHEQYF. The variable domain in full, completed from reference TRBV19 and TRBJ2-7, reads DGGITQSPKYLFRKEGQNVTLSCEQNLNHDAMYWYRQDPGQGLRLIYYSQIVNDFQKGDIAEGYSVSREKKESFPLTVTSAQKNPTAFYLCASSLRTGGHEQYFGPGTRLTVT.

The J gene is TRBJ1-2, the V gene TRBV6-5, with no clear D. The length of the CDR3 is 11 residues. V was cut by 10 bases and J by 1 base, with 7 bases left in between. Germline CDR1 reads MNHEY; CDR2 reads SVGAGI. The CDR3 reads CATTVNYGYTF. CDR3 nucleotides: TGTGCCACCACAGTTAACTATGGCTACACCTTC.

The CDR3 spells CASSLADGGSDTEAFF. The CDR3 bases are TGTGCCAGCAGCCTCGCCGACGGGGGGTCGGACACTGAAGCTTTCTTT. The genes are TRBV28 and TRBJ1-1; a weak D match, TRBD1 (5 bases). The CDR3 contains 16 residues. CDR1 and CDR2 (germline): MDHEN, SYDVKM. Trimming shortened V by 6 bases and J by 3 bases, and 20 bases separated the two germline ends.

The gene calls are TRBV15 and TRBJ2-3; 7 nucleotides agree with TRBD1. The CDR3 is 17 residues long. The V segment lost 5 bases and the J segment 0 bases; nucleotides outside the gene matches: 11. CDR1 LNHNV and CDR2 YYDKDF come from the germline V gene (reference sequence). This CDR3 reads CATSGQANRASTDTQYF. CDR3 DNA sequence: TGTGCCACCAGCGGACAGGCGAATCGCGCTAGCACAGATACGCAGTATTTT.

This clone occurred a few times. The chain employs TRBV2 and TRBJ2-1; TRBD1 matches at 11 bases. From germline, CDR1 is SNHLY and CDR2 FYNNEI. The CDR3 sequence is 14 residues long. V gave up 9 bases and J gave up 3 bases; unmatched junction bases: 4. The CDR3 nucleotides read TGTGCCAGTCCGGGACAGGGGGACTACAATGAGCAGTTCTTC. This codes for CASPGQGDYNEQFF.

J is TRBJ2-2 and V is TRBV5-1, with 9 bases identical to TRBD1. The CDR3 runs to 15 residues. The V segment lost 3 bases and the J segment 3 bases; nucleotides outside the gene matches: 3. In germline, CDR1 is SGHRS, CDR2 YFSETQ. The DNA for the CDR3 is TGCGCCAGCAGCTCCCGGACAGGGGACACCGGGGAGCTGTTTTTT. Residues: CASSSRTGDTGELFF.

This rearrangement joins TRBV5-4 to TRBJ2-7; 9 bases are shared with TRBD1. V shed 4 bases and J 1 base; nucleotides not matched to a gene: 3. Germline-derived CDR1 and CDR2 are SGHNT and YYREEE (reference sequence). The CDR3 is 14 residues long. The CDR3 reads CASSQDRGSYEQYF. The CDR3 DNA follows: TGTGCCAGCAGCCAGGACAGGGGATCCTACGAGCAGTACTTC.

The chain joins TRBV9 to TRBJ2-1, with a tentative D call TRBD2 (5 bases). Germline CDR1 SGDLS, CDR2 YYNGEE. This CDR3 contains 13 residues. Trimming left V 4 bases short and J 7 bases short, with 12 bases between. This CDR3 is CASSPTSSNEQFF. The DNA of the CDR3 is TGTGCCAGCAGCCCCACTAGTTCAAATGAGCAGTTCTTC.

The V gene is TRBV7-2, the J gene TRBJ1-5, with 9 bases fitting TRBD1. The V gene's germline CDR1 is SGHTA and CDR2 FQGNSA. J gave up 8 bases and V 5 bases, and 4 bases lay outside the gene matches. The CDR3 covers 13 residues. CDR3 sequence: CASSPDRGEPQHF. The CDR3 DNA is TGTGCCAGCAGCCCGGACAGGGGTGAGCCCCAGCATTTT.

CDR3 nucleotide sequence: TGTGCCAGCAGCACTAGCGGGGGGGCCGGCACAGATACGCAGTATTTT. It encodes CASSTSGGAGTDTQYF. The chain links TRBV7-2 to TRBJ2-3; TRBD2 aligns across 13 bases. Per germline, CDR1 SGHTA and CDR2 FQGNSA. V was pared by 5 bases and J by 1 base, with 3 bases of the junction left unmatched. CDR3 length: 16 residues.

The CDR3 spells CASSVGLAGVVSYNEQFF. CDR3 DNA sequence: TGTGCCAGCAGTGTTGGACTAGCGGGAGTTGTCTCCTACAATGAGCAGTTCTTC. J is TRBJ2-1 and V is TRBV6-2 or TRBV6-3, with 13 bases identical to TRBD2. Germline CDR1 MNHEY, CDR2 SVGEGT. V shed 5 bases and J 0 bases; nucleotides not matched to a gene: 7. The CDR3 has 18 residues.

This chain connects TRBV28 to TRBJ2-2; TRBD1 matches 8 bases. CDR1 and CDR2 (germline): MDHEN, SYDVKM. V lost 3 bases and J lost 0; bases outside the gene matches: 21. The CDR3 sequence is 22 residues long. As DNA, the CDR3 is TGTGCCAGCAGTTTTCGGGCGGGGCTAAGACAGGGGTGTTCTCCGAACACCGGGGAGCTGTTTTTT. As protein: CASSFRAGLRQGCSPNTGELFF.